The source of this T cell receptor beta chain is a study of T cells expressing NK-cell markers. TCRdb re-analyzed the 5' RACE reads; it lists each CDR3 protein once, without DNA. Its clone listing holds tens of thousands of distinct CDR3 sequences. Germline assignment: CDR1 SSHAT and CDR2 FNYEAQ (reference sequence). The CDR3 spans 18 residues. The V gene is TRBV7-7, the J gene TRBJ2-2; the TCRdb call, TRBD2, lacks DNA for checking. This TCR was sampled from a woman between 18 and 70 years old in good health. Sample: blood T cells: a sorted CD56 or NKG2C T cell subset, CD4+ or CD8+ T cells, or bulk PBMC T cells (not recorded which). CDR3 protein: CASSLDPGTGANTGELFF.